The 18 T cell receptor beta chains reported below all come from one sample, sequenced in a study of T cells in Graves' hyperthyroidism and ophthalmopathy. Using RNA transcripts as the source, TCR beta CDR3 regions were amplified. Researchers ran a first-round RT-PCR on the TCR CDR3 using the HTBI primer set. TCRdb processed the multiplex PCR reads anew with MiXCR; each CDR3 protein has one entry. Here the sample spans hundreds of thousands of distinct CDR3 sequences, 15% to 20% being singletons. Input material: blood. The receptor set was obtained from a woman aged 25 to 39 with Graves' hyperthyroidism.

The CDR3 nucleotides are TGCGCCAGCAGCTCCTTAGTAGGCTTATTCGCAGATACGCAGTATTTT. Translated, it gives CASSSLVGLFADTQYF. The rearrangement joins TRBV5-1 to TRBJ2-3; no firm D call. Deletions cut 3 bases from V and 4 bases from J, with 18 bases between. Germline V CDR1 and CDR2: SGHRS, YFSETQ. CDR3 size: 16 residues. Variable domain in full (rest from reference TRBV5-1 and TRBJ2-3): KAGVTQTPRYLIKTRGQQVTLSCSPISGHRSVSWYQQTPGQGLQFLFEYFSETQRNKGNFPGRFSGRQFSNSRSEMNVSTLELGDSALYLCASSSLVGLFADTQYFGPGTRLTVL.

The table lists this clonotype with many counts. The V and J genes are TRBV12-3 or TRBV12-4 and TRBJ2-2, with 7 bases identical to TRBD1. Unmatched junction bases numbered 6, after V lost 6 bases and J lost 5 bases. The CDR3 is made up of 14 amino acids. CDR3 sequence reads: CASRRQGRTGELFF. The CDR3, as DNA: TGTGCCAGCAGGAGACAGGGAAGGACCGGGGAGCTGTTTTTT.

V usage is TRBV19 and J usage is TRBJ1-5; the D is unclear. Germline-derived CDR1 and CDR2 are LNHDA and SQIVND (reference sequence). V was pared by 6 bases and J by 6 bases, with 9 bases between. The CDR3 loop spans 12 amino acids. In DNA form, the CDR3 reads TGTGCCAGTAGGGAGGGATTTCAGCCCCAGCATTTT. Its translation is CASREGFQPQHF.

This clonotype was detected many times. V usage is TRBV11-2 and J usage is TRBJ2-2; 7 bases fit TRBD1. Germline CDR1 reads SGHAT; CDR2 reads FQNNGV. The CDR3 spans 15 residues. V dropped 3 bases and J dropped 0; count of bases not matched to a gene: 1. The CDR3 sequence is CASSFDRANTGELFF. CDR3 bases: TGTGCCAGCAGCTTCGACAGGGCGAACACCGGGGAGCTGTTTTTT.

This clonotype has at least ten counts. The V and J genes are TRBV28 and TRBJ2-1; TRBD1 agrees at 11 bases. The CDR3 sequence is 18 residues long. The germline CDR1 and CDR2 sequences are MDHEN and SYDVKM. V lost 4 bases and J lost 7; bases outside the gene matches: 15. The CDR3 reads CASSYMVLGTGGVNEQFF. CDR3 in DNA: TGTGCCAGCAGTTATATGGTCCTAGGGACAGGGGGAGTTAATGAGCAGTTCTTC.

In regard to this clonotype: One end of the junction does not line up with germline, which may come from a read error. The rearrangement joins TRBV11-2 to TRBJ2-3, with D maybe TRBD1 (5 bases). Germline CDR1 SGHAT, CDR2 FQNNGV. The CDR3 has 18 amino acids. In DNA form, the CDR3 reads TGTGGCAGCAGCTTAGAGCTCTACAGGAGTTCTAGGACAGATACGCAGTATTTT. It translates to CGSSLELYRSSRTDTQYF.

This clonotype came up many times. The rearrangement uses TRBV2 and TRBJ2-5; D gene uncertain. Germline V gene lookup returns CDR1 SNHLY and CDR2 FYNNEI. This CDR3 contains 13 residues. Trimming removed 4 bases from V and 1 base from J, with 7 bases in between. This CDR3 is CASSGTSQETQYF. In nucleotides, the CDR3 is TGTGCCAGCAGTGGGACGTCCCAAGAGACCCAGTACTTC.

This clonotype was seen repeatedly, ten times or more. CDR3 protein: CASSHRRGYGYTF. Here the CDR3 DNA reads TGTGCCAGCAGCCATAGACGGGGCTATGGCTACACCTTC. The V gene is TRBV12-3 or TRBV12-4, the J gene TRBJ1-2; D is undetermined. The CDR3 runs 13 residues. V was clipped by 6 bases and J by 4 bases, with 12 bases between them.

This clonotype was counted many times. The CDR3 DNA follows: TGTGCCAGCAGCCCGCGACAGGGGCTGGATGAAAAACTGTTTTTT. This encodes CASSPRQGLDEKLFF. The chain couples TRBV7-6 to TRBJ1-4; 8 positions match TRBD1. The CDR3 covers 15 residues. Germline CDR1 SGHVS, CDR2 FNYEAQ. V trimming: 5 bases; J trimming: 6 bases; junction bases outside the gene matches: 8.

This chain uses TRBV7-2 with TRBJ2-7, with D perhaps TRBD2 (5 bases). Trimming took off 4 bases at V and 3 bases at J, with 10 bases between the two ends. This CDR3 is built from 13 residues. In germline, CDR1 is SGHTA, CDR2 FQGNSA. Here the CDR3 reads CASSSGTYYEQYF. DNA for the CDR3: TGTGCCAGCAGCTCGGGAACGTACTACGAGCAGTACTTC.

There are many counts of this clonotype. The DNA of the CDR3 is TGCGCCAGCAGAGCAGGGGGCACCGGGGAGCTGTTTTTT. Translation gives CASRAGGTGELFF. The chain couples TRBV5-1 to TRBJ2-2, with 7 bases aligning to TRBD1. V was pared by 5 bases and J by 4 bases, with 2 bases of the junction left unmatched. The CDR3 spans 13 residues. Looked up from germline, CDR1 is SGHRS and CDR2 is YFSETQ.

Many counts were recorded for this clonotype. The chain combines TRBV20-1 with TRBJ2-1; 7 positions agree with TRBD2. The ends lost 7 bases at V and 5 bases at J; junction bases unmatched: 5. Per the germline V gene, CDR1 is DFQATT and CDR2 is SNEGSKA (reference sequence). The CDR3 is 12 residues long. Written as DNA, the CDR3 is TGCAGTGTCGCGGGAGCCGACAATGAGCAGTTCTTC. This translates into CSVAGADNEQFF.

This clonotype has just a few counts. V gene TRBV12-3 or TRBV12-4 combines with J gene TRBJ2-7; tentatively, D is TRBD2 (6 bases). Between the trimmed V and J ends, which lost 5 bases and 9 bases, there was a span of 11 bases. The CDR3 is 11 amino acids. CDR3 DNA sequence: TGTGCCAGCAGTGACCGGGGAGGGCAGTACTTC. Translating it yields CASSDRGGQYF.

The sample holds many counts of this clonotype. V and J are TRBV11-2 and TRBJ2-3, with D tentatively TRBD2 (6 bases). Germline-derived CDR1 and CDR2 are SGHAT and FQNNGV. The CDR3 sequence is 12 residues long. The germline V and J ends were trimmed by 5 bases and 4 bases, with 7 bases remaining between them. This chain's CDR3 is CASSAGSDTQYF. DNA of the CDR3: TGTGCCAGCAGCGCGGGATCAGATACGCAGTATTTT.

Turning to this clonotype: This may be a read error: a much more frequent sequence differs by one nucleotide. The gene calls are TRBV6-6 and TRBJ1-2; tentative D call: TRBD1 (5 bases). Trimming pared 0 bases from V and 4 bases from J, leaving 18 bases between. The CDR3 consists of 17 residues. The germline V gene encodes CDR1 MNHNY and CDR2 SVGAGI (reference sequence). CDR3 sequence reads: CASSYSGRRLPSYGYTF. For the CDR3, the DNA is TGTGCCAGCAGTTACTCGGGACGGCGGCTACCCAGCTATGGCTACACCTTC.

This clonotype came up many times. This chain uses TRBV24-1 with TRBJ2-3; 11 positions match TRBD2. Trimming at V came to 4 bases and at J to 0 bases, leaving 5 bases not matched to a gene. The CDR3 totals 17 residues. The germline V gene has CDR1 KGHDR and CDR2 SFDVKD. CDR3: CATSEFGLAGSTDTQYF. The CDR3 DNA is TGTGCCACCAGTGAATTCGGACTAGCGGGTAGCACAGATACGCAGTATTTT.

This clonotype is a singleton in its sample. The chain has TRBV5-1 and TRBJ2-7; D could derive from TRBD1 or TRBD2 (5 bases each). CDR1 is SGHRS, CDR2 YFSETQ, per germline. Trimming left V 1 base short and J 6 bases short, with 8 bases between. The CDR3 totals 12 residues. In nucleotides, the CDR3 is TGCGCCAGCAGCTTGTTAGGGACCGAGCAGTACTTC. Protein sequence: CASSLLGTEQYF.

This clonotype was recorded many times. V and J are TRBV2 and TRBJ1-1, with D perhaps matching TRBD1 (5 bases). The V gene lost 3 bases and the J gene lost 2 bases, with 13 bases spanning the gap. Germline CDR1 is SNHLY and CDR2 is FYNNEI. The CDR3 runs 15 residues. The CDR3: CASSDVGAGNTEAFF. CDR3 in DNA: TGTGCCAGCAGTGATGTAGGGGCCGGTAACACTGAAGCTTTCTTT.